This passage covers 30 T cell receptor beta chains from one sample sequenced in a study of metastatic and nonmetastatic thyroid tumors. Nobody among the patients had been given any treatment before thyroid surgery. Through MiXCR, TCRdb re-clonotyped the PCR reads. Of roughly 63,000 clones in the sample, 15% to 20% were seen once. The sequenced material came from blood. These receptors were collected from a male donor with papillary thyroid cancer or a benign thyroid nodule (not recorded which). Some clones in this sample may be carry-over from other donors' samples.

This clone was counted at least ten times. V is TRBV19 and J is TRBJ2-2; D is uncertain. The length of the CDR3 is 16 residues. Germline lookup yields CDR1 LNHDA and CDR2 SQIVND (reference sequence). The ends were cut back, 2 bases at V and 7 bases at J, with 17 bases in the middle. The CDR3 here is CASSIWRPTQHGELFF. The CDR3 DNA follows: TGTGCCAGTAGTATATGGAGACCTACGCAACACGGGGAGCTGTTTTTT.

As to this clone: Sequence at one end of the junction differs from germline and may be a read error. CDR3 DNA: TGTGCCAACAGTGACCTGGGACAGGTAGGCGCCGGGGAGCTGTTTTTT. Translating gives CANSDLGQVGAGELFF. The rearrangement joins TRBV24-1 to TRBJ2-2, with 8 bases lining up with TRBD1. This CDR3 comprises 16 residues. Germline V gene lookup returns CDR1 KGHDR and CDR2 SFDVKD.

This clone was observed many times. The chain employs TRBV7-8 and TRBJ2-7; 12 bases fit TRBD2. CDR1 is SGHVS and CDR2 is FQNEAQ in the germline V gene. The CDR3 sequence is 14 residues long. The trim removed 7 bases at V and 4 bases at J, leaving 5 bases unmatched. The CDR3 DNA sequence: TGTGCCAGCACCCTAGCGGGAGGGCCTTACGAGCAGTACGTC. It codes for CASTLAGGPYEQYV.

This clone was seen many times. The chain joins TRBV7-6 to TRBJ2-7; D gene uncertain. The CDR3 runs to 13 residues. From germline, CDR1 is SGHVS and CDR2 FNYEAQ. Trimming cost V 1 base and J 3 bases, with 7 bases left between them. In nucleotides, the CDR3 is TGTGCCAGCAGCTTAGATACCAGCTACGAGCAGTACGTC. It encodes CASSLDTSYEQYV.

This clone showed up many times. The chain combines TRBV5-1 with TRBJ2-1; D is possibly TRBD1 (5 bases). Germline V gives CDR1 SGHRS, CDR2 YFSETQ. CDR3 size: 15 residues. The V end was cut by 4 bases, the J end by 0 bases, with 11 bases between. Written as DNA, the CDR3 is TGCGCCAGCAGCCTGACAGCTACCTCCTACAATGAGCAGTTCTTC. Protein sequence: CASSLTATSYNEQFF.

This clone was seen at least ten times. The genes are TRBV7-9 and TRBJ2-1, with a weak D call TRBD2 (6 bases). Germline V gene lookup returns CDR1 SEHNR and CDR2 FQNEAQ (reference sequence). Trimming shortened V by 1 base and J by 0 bases, and 16 bases separated the two germline ends. This CDR3 region has 18 residues. CDR3 amino acids: CASSLERLASSSYNEQFF. CDR3 in DNA: TGTGCCAGCAGCTTAGAGAGGCTAGCGTCTAGCTCCTACAATGAGCAGTTCTTC.

This clone was seen at least ten times. The chain has TRBV12-3 or TRBV12-4 and TRBJ1-5; D is unclear. Trimming left V 1 base short and J 7 bases short, with 11 bases between. The CDR3 sequence is 14 residues long. CDR3 DNA: TGTGCCAGCAGTTTAGTAGGGTTCGGGCAGCCCCAGCATTTT. It encodes CASSLVGFGQPQHF.

With respect to this clone: One junction end does not reproduce the germline sequence, and a read error may be involved. The chain carries TRBV6-1 and TRBJ1-2; D may be TRBD1 (5 bases). The CDR3 covers 13 residues. Germline-derived CDR1 and CDR2 are MNHNS and SASEGT. CDR3 in DNA: TGTGCCAGCATTCAGGACATCTTCTATGCCTACACCTTC. Its translation is CASIQDIFYAYTF.

This clone has ten or more counts. The genes are TRBV11-2 and TRBJ1-5; 10 bases are a match to TRBD1. Germline CDR1 is SGHAT and CDR2 is FQNNGV. J was trimmed by 0 bases and V by 5 bases; bases with no gene match: 7. The CDR3 has 17 residues. Here the CDR3 reads CASSLSGTGDSNQPQHF. In DNA form, the CDR3 reads TGTGCCAGCAGCCTGTCCGGGACAGGGGATAGCAATCAGCCCCAGCATTTT.

This clone was counted a few times. The J gene is TRBJ2-6, the V gene TRBV13; D is uncertain. Germline CDR1 PRHDT, CDR2 FYEKMQ (reference sequence). The CDR3 extends over 15 amino acids. Between the trimmed V and J ends, which lost 1 base and 0 bases, there was a span of 4 bases. In DNA, the CDR3 is TGTGCCAGCAGCTTAGCCTCCTCTGGGGCCAACGTCCTGACTTTC. Translating gives CASSLASSGANVLTF.

In this sample, this clone turned up many times. This chain joins TRBV5-4 and TRBJ2-7, with 13 positions matching TRBD2. Looked up from germline, CDR1 is SGHNT and CDR2 is YYREEE (reference sequence). V gave up 5 bases and J gave up 7 bases; unmatched junction bases: 9. There are 15 residues in the CDR3. CDR3 sequence reads: CASSPTSGGSREQYF. The CDR3 region has the DNA TGTGCCAGCAGTCCGACTAGCGGGGGGTCTCGGGAGCAGTACTTC.

This clone was found once. The CDR3 protein is CASAEEMIGNNEQFF. CDR3 DNA: TGCGCCAGCGCCGAAGAGATGATAGGAAATAATGAGCAGTTCTTC. V and J are TRBV4-1 and TRBJ2-1; no clear D gene. The CDR3 covers 15 residues. V was trimmed by 8 bases and J by 7 bases, leaving 21 bases between them. Per the germline V gene, CDR1 is MGHRA and CDR2 is YSYEKL.

The rearrangement joins TRBV10-2 to TRBJ2-7, with 9 bases identical to TRBD2. The V gene's germline CDR1 is WSHSY and CDR2 SAAADI. V dropped 7 bases and J dropped 0; count of bases not matched to a gene: 16. The length of the CDR3 is 18 residues. DNA of the CDR3: TGCGCCAGCAATGATGGGCTAGCGGGACTCCATCACTCCTACGAGCAGTACTTC. This codes for CASNDGLAGLHHSYEQYF.

The rearrangement joins TRBV11-2 to TRBJ1-6; perhaps TRBD1 as D (5 bases). CDR1 and CDR2 (germline): SGHAT, FQNNGV. V was pared by 7 bases and J by 6 bases, with 16 bases between. The CDR3 contains 15 residues. The CDR3 coding sequence is TGTGCCAGCACCCCGACAGAGAACGTTAATTCACCCCTCCACTTT. Translating it yields CASTPTENVNSPLHF. Looking up the rest from reference TRBV11-2 and TRBJ1-6 gives the full variable domain: EAGVAQSPRYKIIEKRQSVAFWCNPISGHATLYWYQQILGQGPKLLIQFQNNGVVDDSQLPKDRFSAERLKGVDSTLKIQPAKLEDSAVYLCASTPTENVNSPLHFGNGTRLTVT.

This clone has more than one count but fewer than ten. This chain links TRBV12-3 or TRBV12-4 with TRBJ2-5; unclear D gene. The length of the CDR3 is 12 residues. Between the trimmed V and J ends, which lost 5 bases and 5 bases, there was a span of 9 bases. The CDR3 coding sequence is TGTGCCAGCAGTCCCGTGATCGAGACCCAGTACTTC. It codes for CASSPVIETQYF.

This clone was observed many times. This chain uses TRBV3-1 with TRBJ2-1, with unresolved D. The CDR3 runs to 15 residues. V was trimmed by 3 bases and J by 9 bases, leaving 18 bases between them. Germline V CDR1 and CDR2: LGHDT, YNNKEL (reference sequence). CDR3 coding DNA: TGTGCCAGCAGCCAGTTCACCCCCCCTTTGGCTGAGCAGTTCTTC. It translates to CASSQFTPPLAEQFF.

This clone has a count of ten or more. CDR3 in DNA: TGTGCCAGCAGTTACGTCACGAATGAGCAGTTCTTC. Translating gives CASSYVTNEQFF. J is TRBJ2-1 and V is TRBV6-6; no definite D call. Per the germline V gene, CDR1 is MNHNY and CDR2 is SVGAGI (reference sequence). Trimming stripped 2 bases from V and 7 bases from J, with 6 bases between. The CDR3 totals 12 residues.

In its sample, this clone was seen many times. The chain recombines TRBV7-8 with TRBJ2-5, with 7 bases lining up with TRBD2. J gave up 5 bases and V 4 bases, and 4 bases lay outside the gene matches. The CDR3 spans 13 residues. CDR1 and CDR2 from the germline V gene are SGHVS and FQNEAQ. CDR3 in amino acids: CASSWEGWETQYF. DNA for the CDR3: TGTGCCAGCAGCTGGGAGGGGTGGGAGACCCAGTACTTC.

This clone was observed at least ten times. The chain links TRBV29-1 to TRBJ2-2; D gene unclear. The germline gives CDR1 SQVTM, CDR2 ANQGSEA. The ends were cut back, 6 bases at V and 5 bases at J, with 7 bases in the middle. The CDR3 has 11 residues. CDR3 sequence (DNA): TGCAGCGTGAGCCGAACCGGGGAGCTGTTTTTT. Amino acids: CSVSRTGELFF.

The J gene is TRBJ2-1, the V gene TRBV11-1; no reliable D call. Trimming shortened V by 2 bases and J by 1 base, and 18 bases separated the two germline ends. This CDR3 has 18 amino acids. Germline-derived CDR1 and CDR2 are SGHAT and FQDESV (reference sequence). CDR3: CASSLRPGVSGSYNEQFF. CDR3 bases: TGTGCCAGCAGCTTACGTCCAGGCGTGAGTGGGTCCTACAATGAGCAGTTCTTC.

This clone was seen many times. V is TRBV20-1 and J is TRBJ2-5; D gene ambiguous. The germline gives CDR1 DFQATT, CDR2 SNEGSKA (reference sequence). Trimming left V 0 bases short and J 1 base short, with 6 bases between. The CDR3 totals 13 residues. The chain's CDR3 is CSARDLPQETQYF. CDR3 in DNA: TGCAGTGCTAGAGATCTCCCCCAAGAGACCCAGTACTTC.

This clone was observed at least ten times. The J gene is TRBJ1-2, the V gene TRBV3-1, with 7 bases aligning to TRBD1. Germline V gives CDR1 LGHDT, CDR2 YNNKEL (reference sequence). Trimming removed 0 bases from V and 0 bases from J; junction bases left unmatched: 1. The CDR3 length is 15 residues. CDR3: CASSQDRGTNYGYTF. CDR3 DNA: TGTGCCAGCAGCCAAGACAGGGGGACTAACTATGGCTACACCTTC.

The J gene is TRBJ2-5, the V gene TRBV3-1; TRBD2 agrees at 9 bases. The CDR3 runs 15 residues. The trim removed 4 bases at V and 14 bases at J, leaving 17 bases unmatched. Germline V gene sequence: CDR1 LGHDT, CDR2 YNNKEL (reference sequence). This chain's CDR3 is CASSRLTSGSTPTYF. CDR3 DNA: TGTGCCAGCAGCCGCCTTACTAGCGGGTCCACCCCCACATACTTC.

This clone was picked up many times. Other DNA sequences in this sample translate to the same CDR3. The chain employs TRBV18 and TRBJ2-3; TRBD1 matches at 9 bases. J was trimmed by 4 bases and V by 0 bases; bases with no gene match: 5. Germline V gene sequence: CDR1 KGHSH, CDR2 LQKENI. The CDR3 is 16 residues long. CDR3 in DNA: TGTGCCAGCTCACCACCGGGGGGACAGGGAGCAGATACGCAGTATTTT. Its protein product is CASSPPGGQGADTQYF.

This clone has a handful of counts. The V gene is TRBV6-9, the J gene TRBJ2-7; D uncertain. Trimming pared 5 bases from V and 2 bases from J, leaving 22 bases between. The CDR3 covers 17 residues. Germline CDR1 and CDR2: MNHGY and SVAAGI. CDR3 sequence: CASSDPNLKRCPYEQYV. As DNA, the CDR3 is TGTGCCAGCAGTGATCCTAACTTGAAAAGGTGCCCCTACGAGCAGTACGTC.

This clone was counted at least ten times. Other nucleotide sequences in the sample specify the same CDR3. V gene TRBV12-3 or TRBV12-4 combines with J gene TRBJ2-1; 13 bases are a match to TRBD2. Trimming took 9 bases from V and 7 from J; bases not matched to a gene: 3. This CDR3 region has 13 residues. The CDR3 coding sequence is TGTGCCAGTGGGACTAGCGGGAAAAATGAGCAGTTCTTC. Protein sequence: CASGTSGKNEQFF.

This clone was recorded at least ten times. The chain couples TRBV11-2 to TRBJ2-5; tentative D call: TRBD2 (6 bases). The V gene's germline CDR1 is SGHAT and CDR2 FQNNGV. This CDR3 has 15 amino acids. Trimming cost V 1 base and J 5 bases, with 14 bases left between them. This chain's CDR3 is CASSLGTRRVETQYF. DNA for the CDR3: TGTGCCAGCAGCTTAGGGACCAGGAGGGTTGAGACCCAGTACTTC.

In this sample, this clone turned up many times. V is TRBV18 and J is TRBJ2-1; D is ambiguous. The germline gives CDR1 KGHSH, CDR2 LQKENI. Trimming cost V 1 base and J 1 base, with 8 bases left between them. The CDR3 totals 15 residues. The CDR3 DNA reads TGTGCCAGCTCACCACATGCGAAGTCCTACAATGAGCAGTTCTTC. This encodes CASSPHAKSYNEQFF.

This clone was detected many times. J is TRBJ1-4 and V is TRBV6-1; D is possibly TRBD1 (6 bases). Trimming shortened V by 7 bases and J by 8 bases, and 17 bases separated the two germline ends. Germline V lookup: CDR1 MNHNS, CDR2 SASEGT. This CDR3 has 14 residues. The CDR3 loop is CASNIRGWEEKLFF. CDR3 nucleotide sequence: TGTGCCAGCAACATCAGGGGATGGGAAGAAAAACTGTTTTTT.

This clone appeared a few times. The chain recombines TRBV10-3 with TRBJ2-2; perhaps TRBD1 as D (6 bases). V lost 6 bases, J lost 6 bases, and 17 bases lay in between. The CDR3 spans 15 residues. CDR1 and CDR2 from the germline V gene are ENHRY and SYGVKD. The CDR3 reads CAIRPIPRGPGELFF. In DNA, the CDR3 is TGTGCCATCAGGCCAATCCCCAGGGGACCCGGGGAGCTGTTTTTT.